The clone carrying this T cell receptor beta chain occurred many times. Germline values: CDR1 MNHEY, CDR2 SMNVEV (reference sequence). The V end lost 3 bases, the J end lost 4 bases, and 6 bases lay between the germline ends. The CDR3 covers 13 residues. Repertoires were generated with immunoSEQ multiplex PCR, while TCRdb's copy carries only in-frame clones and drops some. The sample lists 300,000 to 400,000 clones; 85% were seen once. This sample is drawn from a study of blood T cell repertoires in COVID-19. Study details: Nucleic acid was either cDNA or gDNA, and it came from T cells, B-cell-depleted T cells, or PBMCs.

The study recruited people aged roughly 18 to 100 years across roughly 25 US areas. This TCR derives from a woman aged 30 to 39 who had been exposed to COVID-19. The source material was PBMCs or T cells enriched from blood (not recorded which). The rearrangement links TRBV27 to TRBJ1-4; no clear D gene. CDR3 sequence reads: CASSLQVNEKLFF. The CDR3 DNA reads TGTGCCAGCAGTTTGCAGGTTAATGAAAAACTGTTTTTT.